The clone carrying this T cell receptor beta chain has more than one count but fewer than ten. The entry originates in a study of PD-1 blockade in classical Hodgkin lymphoma. Some clones are missing from TCRdb's copy, which holds only in-frame ones; the method was immunoSEQ multiplex PCR. The table shows around 93,000 clones, with about 77% occurring only once. Indicated time point: cycle 4 day 1 (C4D1), after six to seven weeks of nivolumab. Every patient was affected by relapse after autologous stem cell transplantation, while exposure to brentuximab vedotin was not uniform. V dropped 4 bases and J dropped 2; count of bases not matched to a gene: 15. CDR3 length: 18 residues. From germline, CDR1 is SGHTA and CDR2 FQGNSA.

Sequencing was performed on peripheral blood mononuclear cells (PBMCs), taken before the fourth cycle of nivolumab. This TCR was sampled from a human donor with classical Hodgkin lymphoma. The rearrangement uses TRBV7-2 and TRBJ2-3; 7 bases match TRBD2. This CDR3 reads CASSSRTQGLPYTDTQYF. The CDR3 nucleotides read TGTGCCAGCAGCTCCCGCACCCAGGGACTACCATACACAGATACGCAGTATTTT. Full variable domain (missing parts from reference TRBV7-2 and TRBJ2-3): GAGVSQSPSNKVTEKGKDVELRCDPISGHTALYWYRQSLGQGLEFLIYFQGNSAPDKSGLPSDRFSAERTGGSVSTLTIQRTQQEDSAVYLCASSSRTQGLPYTDTQYFGPGTRLTVL.